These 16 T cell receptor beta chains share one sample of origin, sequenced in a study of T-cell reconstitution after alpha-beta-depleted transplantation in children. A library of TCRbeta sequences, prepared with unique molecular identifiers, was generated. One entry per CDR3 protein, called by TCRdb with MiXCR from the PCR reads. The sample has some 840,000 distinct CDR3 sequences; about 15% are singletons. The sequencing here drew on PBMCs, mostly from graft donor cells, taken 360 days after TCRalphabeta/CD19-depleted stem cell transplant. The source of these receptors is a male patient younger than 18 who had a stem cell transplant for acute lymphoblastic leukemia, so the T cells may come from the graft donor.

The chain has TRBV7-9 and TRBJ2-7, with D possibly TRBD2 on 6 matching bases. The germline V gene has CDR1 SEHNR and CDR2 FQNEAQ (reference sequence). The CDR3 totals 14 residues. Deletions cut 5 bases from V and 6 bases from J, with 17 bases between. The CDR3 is CASSPPRRGPEQYF. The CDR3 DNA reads TGTGCCAGCAGCCCGCCCCGGAGGGGACCCGAGCAGTACTTC.

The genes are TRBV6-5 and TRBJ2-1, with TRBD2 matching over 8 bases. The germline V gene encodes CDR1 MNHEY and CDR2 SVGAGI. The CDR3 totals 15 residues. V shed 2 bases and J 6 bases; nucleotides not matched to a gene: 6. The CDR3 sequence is CASSYEGLGGNEQFF. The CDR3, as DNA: TGTGCCAGCAGTTACGAGGGACTAGGGGGCAATGAGCAGTTCTTC.

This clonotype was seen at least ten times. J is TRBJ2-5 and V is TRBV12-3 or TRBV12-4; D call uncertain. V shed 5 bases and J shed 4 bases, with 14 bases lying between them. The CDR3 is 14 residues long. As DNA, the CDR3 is TGTGCCAGCAGTATAGGGTTGGTGGGAGAGACCCAGTACTTC. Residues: CASSIGLVGETQYF.

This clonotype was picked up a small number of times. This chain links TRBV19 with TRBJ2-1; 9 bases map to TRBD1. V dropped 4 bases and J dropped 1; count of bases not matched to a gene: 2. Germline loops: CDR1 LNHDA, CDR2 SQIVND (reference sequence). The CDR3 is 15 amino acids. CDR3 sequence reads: CASSTGTGSYNEQFF. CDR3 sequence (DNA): TGTGCCAGTAGTACCGGGACAGGGTCCTACAATGAGCAGTTCTTC. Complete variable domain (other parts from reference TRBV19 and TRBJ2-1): DGGITQSPKYLFRKEGQNVTLSCEQNLNHDAMYWYRQDPGQGLRLIYYSQIVNDFQKGDIAEGYSVSREKKESFPLTVTSAQKNPTAFYLCASSTGTGSYNEQFFGPGTRLTVL.

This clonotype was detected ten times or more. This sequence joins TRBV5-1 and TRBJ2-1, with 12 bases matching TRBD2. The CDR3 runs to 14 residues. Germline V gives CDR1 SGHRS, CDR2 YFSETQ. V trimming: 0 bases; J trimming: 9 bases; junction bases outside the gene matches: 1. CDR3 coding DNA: TGCGCCAGCAGCTTGGGGACTAGCGGGATTGAGCAGTTCTTC. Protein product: CASSLGTSGIEQFF. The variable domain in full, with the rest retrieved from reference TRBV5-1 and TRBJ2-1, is KAGVTQTPRYLIKTRGQQVTLSCSPISGHRSVSWYQQTPGQGLQFLFEYFSETQRNKGNFPGRFSGRQFSNSRSEMNVSTLELGDSALYLCASSLGTSGIEQFFGPGTRLTVL.

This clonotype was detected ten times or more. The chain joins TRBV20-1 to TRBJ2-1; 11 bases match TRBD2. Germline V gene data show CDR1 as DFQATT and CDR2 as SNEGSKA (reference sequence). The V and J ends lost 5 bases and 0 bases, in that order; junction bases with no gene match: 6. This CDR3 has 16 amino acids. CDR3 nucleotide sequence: TGCAGTGCTTTCGGGACTAGCGGAAGCTCCTACAATGAGCAGTTCTTC. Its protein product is CSAFGTSGSSYNEQFF.

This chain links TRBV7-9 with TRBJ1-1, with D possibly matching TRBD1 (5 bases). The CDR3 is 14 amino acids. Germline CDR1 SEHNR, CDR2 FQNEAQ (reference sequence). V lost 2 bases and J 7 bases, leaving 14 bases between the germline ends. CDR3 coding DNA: TGTGCCAGCAGCTTAACCGCGGGGCACAATGAAGCTTTCTTT. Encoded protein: CASSLTAGHNEAFF.

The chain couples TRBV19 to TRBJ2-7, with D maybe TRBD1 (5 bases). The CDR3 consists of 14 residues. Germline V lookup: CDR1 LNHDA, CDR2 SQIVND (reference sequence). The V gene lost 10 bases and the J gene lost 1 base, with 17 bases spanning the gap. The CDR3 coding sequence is TGTGCCACCACCATCACCGACAGTTCCTACGAGCAGTACTTC. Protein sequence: CATTITDSSYEQYF.

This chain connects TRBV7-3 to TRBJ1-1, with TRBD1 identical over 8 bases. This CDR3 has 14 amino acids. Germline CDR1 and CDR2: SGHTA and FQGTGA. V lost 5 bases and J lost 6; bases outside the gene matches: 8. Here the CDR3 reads CASSARDRIAEAFF. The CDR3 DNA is TGTGCCAGCAGCGCAAGGGACAGGATAGCTGAAGCTTTCTTT. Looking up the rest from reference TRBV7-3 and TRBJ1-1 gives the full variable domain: GAGVSQTPSNKVTEKGKYVELRCDPISGHTALYWYRQSLGQGPEFLIYFQGTGAADDSGLPNDRFFAVRPEGSVSTLKIQRTERGDSAVYLCASSARDRIAEAFFGQGTRLTVV.

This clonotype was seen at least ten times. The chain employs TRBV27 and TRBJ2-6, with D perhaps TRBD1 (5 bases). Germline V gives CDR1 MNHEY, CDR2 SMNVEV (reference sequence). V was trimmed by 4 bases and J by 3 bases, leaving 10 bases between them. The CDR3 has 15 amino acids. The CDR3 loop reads CASSSRTSGANVLTF. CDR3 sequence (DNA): TGTGCCAGCAGTTCCCGGACAAGTGGGGCCAACGTCCTGACTTTC.

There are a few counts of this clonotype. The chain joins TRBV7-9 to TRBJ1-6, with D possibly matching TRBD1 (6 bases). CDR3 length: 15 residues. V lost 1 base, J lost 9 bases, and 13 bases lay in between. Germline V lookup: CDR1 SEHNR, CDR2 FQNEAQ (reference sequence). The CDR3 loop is CASSLVGGPTSPLHF. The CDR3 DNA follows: TGTGCCAGCAGCTTAGTTGGGGGGCCTACTTCACCCCTCCACTTT.

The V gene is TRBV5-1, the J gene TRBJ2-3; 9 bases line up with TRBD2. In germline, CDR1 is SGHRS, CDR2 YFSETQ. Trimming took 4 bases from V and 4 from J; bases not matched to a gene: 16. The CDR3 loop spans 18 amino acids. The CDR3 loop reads CASSPWGGRAVPADTQYF. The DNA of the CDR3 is TGCGCCAGCAGCCCGTGGGGCGGGAGGGCCGTTCCCGCAGATACGCAGTATTTT.

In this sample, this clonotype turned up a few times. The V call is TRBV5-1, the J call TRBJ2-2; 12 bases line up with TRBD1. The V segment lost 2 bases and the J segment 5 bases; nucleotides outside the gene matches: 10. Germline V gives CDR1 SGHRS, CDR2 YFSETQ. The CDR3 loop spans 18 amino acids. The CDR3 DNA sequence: TGCGCCAGCAGCTTCCACCCGGGACAGGGGGCACTAACCGGGGAGCTGTTTTTT. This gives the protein CASSFHPGQGALTGELFF. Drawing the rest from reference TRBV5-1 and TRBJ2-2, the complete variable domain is KAGVTQTPRYLIKTRGQQVTLSCSPISGHRSVSWYQQTPGQGLQFLFEYFSETQRNKGNFPGRFSGRQFSNSRSEMNVSTLELGDSALYLCASSFHPGQGALTGELFFGEGSRLTVL.

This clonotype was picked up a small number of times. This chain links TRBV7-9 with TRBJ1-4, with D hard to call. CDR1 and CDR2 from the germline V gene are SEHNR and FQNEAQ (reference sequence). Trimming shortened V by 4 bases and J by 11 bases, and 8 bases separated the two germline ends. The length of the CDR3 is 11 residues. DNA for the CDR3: TGTGCCAGCAGCTCATGGAGCAAACTGTTTTTT. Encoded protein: CASSSWSKLFF.

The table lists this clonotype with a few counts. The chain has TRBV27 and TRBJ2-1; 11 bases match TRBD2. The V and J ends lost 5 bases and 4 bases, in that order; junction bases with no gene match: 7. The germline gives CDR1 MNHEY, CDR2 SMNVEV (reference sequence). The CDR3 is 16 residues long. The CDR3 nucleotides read TGTGCCAGCAGTCCGTCCCGACTAGCGGGGTACAATGAGCAGTTCTTC. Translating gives CASSPSRLAGYNEQFF.

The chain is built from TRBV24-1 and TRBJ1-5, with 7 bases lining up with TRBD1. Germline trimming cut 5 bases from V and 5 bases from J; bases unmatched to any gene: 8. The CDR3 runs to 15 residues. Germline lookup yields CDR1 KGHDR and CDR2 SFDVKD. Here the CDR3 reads CATSAVGTGDQPQHF. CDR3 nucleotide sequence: TGTGCCACCAGTGCCGTCGGTACAGGGGATCAGCCCCAGCATTTT.